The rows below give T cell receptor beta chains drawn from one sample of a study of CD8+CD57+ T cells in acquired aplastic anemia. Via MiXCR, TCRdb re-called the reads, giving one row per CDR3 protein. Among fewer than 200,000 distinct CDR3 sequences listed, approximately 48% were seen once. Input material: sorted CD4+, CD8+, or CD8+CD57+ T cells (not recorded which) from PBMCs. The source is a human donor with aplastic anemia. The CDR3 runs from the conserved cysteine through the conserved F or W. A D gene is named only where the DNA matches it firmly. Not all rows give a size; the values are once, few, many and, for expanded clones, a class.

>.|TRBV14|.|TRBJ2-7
TGTGCCAGCAGCCCGCACGCTAGCCAAGGCGAGCAGTACTTC
CASSPHASQGEQYF
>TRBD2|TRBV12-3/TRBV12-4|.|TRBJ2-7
TGTGCCCTATCTCTCCCGGGGGGCGAGCAGTACTTC
CALSLPGGEQYF
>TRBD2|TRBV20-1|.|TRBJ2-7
TGCGGTGGACTAGCGGACCTTTACGAGCAGTACTTC
CGGLADLYEQYF
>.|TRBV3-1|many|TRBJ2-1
TGTGCCAGCAGCCAAGCAGTATACGAGCAGTTCTTC
CASSQAVYEQFF
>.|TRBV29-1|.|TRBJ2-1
TGCAGCGGGGTCGCCTACAATGAGCAGTTCTTC
CSGVAYNEQFF
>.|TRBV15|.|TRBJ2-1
TGTGCCACCAGCAGAGAAGCCTGGGCCCAGGGACAGTTCTTC
CATSREAWAQGQFF
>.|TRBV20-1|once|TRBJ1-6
TGCAGTGCCCCTTTAGGGGGGGCTGATAACTCACCCCTCCACTTT
CSAPLGGADNSPLHF
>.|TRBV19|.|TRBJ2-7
TGTGCCAGTAGTATAGAGCAGCAAGCAAACTATGAGCAGTACTTC
CASSIEQQANYEQYF
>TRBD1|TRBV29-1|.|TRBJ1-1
TGCAGCGCTATGGGCCCGACAGGGACTGAAGCTTTCTTT
CSAMGPTGTEAFF
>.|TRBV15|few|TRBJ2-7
TGTGCCACCAGCAGAGCGGCCGGGAACGAGCAGTACTTC
CATSRAAGNEQYF
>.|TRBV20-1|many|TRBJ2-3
TGCAGTGCTAGTCCGAGCACAGATACGCAGTATTTT
CSASPSTDTQYF
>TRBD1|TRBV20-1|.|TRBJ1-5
TGCAGTGCTAGCGGGACAGGGGATCAGCCCCAGCATTTT
CSASGTGDQPQHF
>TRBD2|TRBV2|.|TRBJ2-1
TGTGCTCGACTAGCGGGTAACAATGAGCAGTTCTTC
CARLAGNNEQFF
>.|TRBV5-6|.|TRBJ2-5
TGTGCCAGCAGCTTGCTTGCGCGAGGGATCCAAGAGACCCAGTACTTC
CASSLLARGIQETQYF
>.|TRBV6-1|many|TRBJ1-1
TGTGCCAGCAGTGAAAGGGATGGGGGCACTGAAGCTTTCTTT
CASSERDGGTEAFF
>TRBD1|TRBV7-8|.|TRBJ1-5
TGTGCCAGCAGCTTAGAACAGGGGCTAAGCAATCAGCCCCAGCATTTT
CASSLEQGLSNQPQHF
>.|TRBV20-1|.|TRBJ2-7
TGCAGTGCTAGAGGAGGGGTGGGACAATACGAGCAGTACTTC
CSARGGVGQYEQYF
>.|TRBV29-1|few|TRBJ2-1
TGCAGCGCGCTAGGCGGTGAGCAGTTCTTC
CSALGGEQFF
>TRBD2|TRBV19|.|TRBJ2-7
TGTGCCAGCAGAGGGTCGGGCGGGGGACTAGACGAGCAGTACTTC
CASRGSGGGLDEQYF
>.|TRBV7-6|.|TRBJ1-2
TGTGCCAGCAGCTTAGGAGCGACAGGCGGTAATGGCTACACCTTC
CASSLGATGGNGYTF
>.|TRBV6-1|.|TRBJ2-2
TGTGCCAGCAGTGCTTACGTGCACAACACCGGGGAGCTGTTTTTT
CASSAYVHNTGELFF
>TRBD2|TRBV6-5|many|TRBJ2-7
TGTGCCAGCAGCCCCCTCCCTCTAGCGGGGACCCCCGGGTTC
CASSPLPLAGTPGF
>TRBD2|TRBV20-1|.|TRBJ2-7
TGCAGTGCTAGTCCTTCTGAGCGGGAGAGGTACTTC
CSASPSERERYF
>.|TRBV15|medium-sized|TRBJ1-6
TGTGCCACCAGCAGAGCCGGGACACTTATACGTTCACCCCTCCACTTT
CATSRAGTLIRSPLHF
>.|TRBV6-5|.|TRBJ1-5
TGTGCCAGCAGTTACTCGATATCAGGACAGCCCCAGCATTTT
CASSYSISGQPQHF
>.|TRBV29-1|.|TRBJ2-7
TGCAGCGTCGAAGGCGGGATCCGGGAGCAGTACTTC
CSVEGGIREQYF
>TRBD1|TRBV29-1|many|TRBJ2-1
TGCAGCGTGAGACAGGGAATATGGGAGCAGTTCTTC
CSVRQGIWEQFF
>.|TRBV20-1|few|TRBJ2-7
TGCAGTGCTAGAAGAGCGGTCGAGCAGTACTTC
CSARRAVEQYF
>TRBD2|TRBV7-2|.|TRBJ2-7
TGTGCCAGCAGCTCGGGACTAGCGGGGAACTACGAGCAGTACTTC
CASSSGLAGNYEQYF
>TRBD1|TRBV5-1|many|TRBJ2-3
TGCGCCAGCAGCTTGGTACAGGGGATTGGTGATACGCAGTATTTT
CASSLVQGIGDTQYF
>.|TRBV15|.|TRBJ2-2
TGTGCCACCAGCAGGGGAGATGATCACACCGGGGAGCTGTTTTTT
CATSRGDDHTGELFF
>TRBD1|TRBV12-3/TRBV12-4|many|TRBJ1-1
TGTGCCAGCAGTTTGGGGGACAGGGCCGGCGCTGAAGCTTTCTTT
CASSLGDRAGAEAFF
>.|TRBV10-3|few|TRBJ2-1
TGTGCCATAGCAGAGCGCTACAATGAGCAGTTCTTC
CAIAERYNEQFF
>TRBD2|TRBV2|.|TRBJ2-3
TGTGCCAGCACCGAACTAGCGGGGGGCACAGATACGCAGTATTTT
CASTELAGGTDTQYF
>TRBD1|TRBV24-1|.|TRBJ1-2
TGTGCCACCAGTGACGGGGGACAGGGGGATGGCTACACCTTC
CATSDGGQGDGYTF
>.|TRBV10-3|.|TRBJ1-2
TGTGCCATCAGAACACAGGAAAACTATGGCTACACCTTC
CAIRTQENYGYTF
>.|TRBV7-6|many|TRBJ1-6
TGTGCCAGCAGCTTAGCGGGAGATTCGAATAATTCACCCCTCCACTTT
CASSLAGDSNNSPLHF
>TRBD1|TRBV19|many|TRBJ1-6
TGTGCCAGCAACACTTGGGGGACAGGGAGAAATTCACCCCTCCACTTT
CASNTWGTGRNSPLHF
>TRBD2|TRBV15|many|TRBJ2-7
TGTGCCACCAGCAGAGTGCGGGGGGGTCCCTACGAGCAGTACTTC
CATSRVRGGPYEQYF
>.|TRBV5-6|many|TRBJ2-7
TGTGCCAGCAACATCGCCAGGAGCTCCTACGAGCAGTACTTC
CASNIARSSYEQYF
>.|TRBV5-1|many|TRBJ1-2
TGCGCCAGCAGCTCAGGGACCGGTCCTAGCTATGGCTACACCTTC
CASSSGTGPSYGYTF
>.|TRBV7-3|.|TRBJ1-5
TGTGCCAGCAGCCAAGGCAGCAATCAGCCCCAGCATTTT
CASSQGSNQPQHF
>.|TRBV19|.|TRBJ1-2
TGTGCCAGTAGTATAGAGGTGGGGGGCTACACCTTC
CASSIEVGGYTF
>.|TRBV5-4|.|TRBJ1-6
TGTGCCAGCAGCTTGAGCGGCAGAGCATACTATAATTCACCCCTCCACTTT
CASSLSGRAYYNSPLHF
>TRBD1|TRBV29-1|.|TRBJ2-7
TGCAGCGTTGAAGAAGGGGACAGGGGATACGAGCAGTACTTC
CSVEEGDRGYEQYF
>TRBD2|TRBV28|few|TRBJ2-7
TGTGCCAGCCAGAGCGGGAGAAACGAGCAGTACTTC
CASQSGRNEQYF
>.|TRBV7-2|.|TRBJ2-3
TGTGCCAGCAGCTTAAGCTTGGGGGCCGGCCCCCTGGGCCCAGATACGCAGTATTTT
CASSLSLGAGPLGPDTQYF
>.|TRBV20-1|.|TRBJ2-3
TGCAGTGCTAGAGATCAGGATGGGGCCACAGATACGCAGTATTTT
CSARDQDGATDTQYF
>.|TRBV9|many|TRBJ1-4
TGTGCCAGCAGCGTAGCCAGGGTCGATGAAAAACTGTTTTTT
CASSVARVDEKLFF